This T cell receptor (beta chain) was obtained from a study of cytomegalovirus exposure and HLA in healthy donors. Study results and caveats: Roughly uniform sequencing depth across donors was assumed, possibly incorrectly. The study found most TCR sequences rare, yet found some public TCRs in many donors. Apparent HLA restriction characterized most CMV-associated TCR beta chains in a later analysis.

Primers for the PCR totalled 60 Vbeta and 13 Jbeta. TCRdb's table, derived via immunoSEQ multiplex PCR, lists solely in-frame clones and lacks some. This table has 120,000 or so clones, about a sixth appearing once. This clone has just a few counts. Its antigen remains unknown. At collection, donors were nominally healthy, but unrecorded immune exposures were probable. The specimen sequenced was PBMCs. This TCR was sampled from a female donor in good health and CMV-seropositive.

CDR3 DNA sequence: TGTGCCAGCAGAGAGGAGACAGGGAGTTTCGAGCAGTACTTC. Its protein is CASREETGSFEQYF. This chain connects TRBV2 to TRBJ2-7; 7 positions agree with TRBD1. Trimming removed 6 bases from V and 6 bases from J; junction bases left unmatched: 11. The CDR3 consists of 14 residues. Germline V gives CDR1 SNHLY, CDR2 FYNNEI. Supplemented by reference TRBV2 and TRBJ2-7, the full variable domain reads EPEVTQTPSHQVTQMGQEVILRCVPISNHLYFYWYRQILGQKVEFLVSFYNNEISEKSEIFDDQFSVERPDGSNFTLKIRSTKLEDSAMYFCASREETGSFEQYFGPGTRLTVT.